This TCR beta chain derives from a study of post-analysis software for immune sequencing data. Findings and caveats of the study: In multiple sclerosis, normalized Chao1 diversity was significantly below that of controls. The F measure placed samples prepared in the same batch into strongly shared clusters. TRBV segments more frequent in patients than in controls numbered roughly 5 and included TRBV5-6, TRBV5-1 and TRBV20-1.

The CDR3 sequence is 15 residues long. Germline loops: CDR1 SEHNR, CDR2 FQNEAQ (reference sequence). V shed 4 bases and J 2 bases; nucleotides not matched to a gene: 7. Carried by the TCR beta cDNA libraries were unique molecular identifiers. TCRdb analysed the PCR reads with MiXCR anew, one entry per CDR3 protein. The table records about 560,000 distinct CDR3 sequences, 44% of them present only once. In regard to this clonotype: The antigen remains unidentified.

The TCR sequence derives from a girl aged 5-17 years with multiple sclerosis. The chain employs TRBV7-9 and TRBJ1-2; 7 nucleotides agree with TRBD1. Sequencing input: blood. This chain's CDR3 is CASSSKAGQNYGYTF. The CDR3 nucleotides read TGTGCCAGCAGCTCAAAGGCGGGACAGAACTATGGCTACACCTTC.